The 5 T cell receptor beta chains below were found in one sample sequenced in a study of spatial heterogeneity in lung cancer. The time point denotes: sample taken at primary tumor resection. MiXCR was run by TCRdb on the 5' RACE reads, yielding one entry per CDR3 protein. The profile covers 35,000 to 45,000 distinct CDR3 sequences, with under 8.5% appearing a single time and roughly 28% taken by the ten largest. Here the sequenced sample was PBMCs, taken at surgery. Receptors originate from a female donor with early-stage non-small cell lung cancer.

This clonotype was seen a few times. The chain employs TRBV2 and TRBJ2-1; no definite D call. This CDR3 spans 12 amino acids. Per the germline V gene, CDR1 is SNHLY and CDR2 is FYNNEI. Trimming cost V 8 bases and J 7 bases, with 12 bases left between them. CDR3 loop: CASLAGENEQFF. Here the CDR3 DNA reads TGTGCCAGCTTGGCAGGAGAGAATGAGCAGTTCTTC.

The chain carries TRBV28 and TRBJ2-7; 7 nucleotides line up with TRBD2. CDR1 is MDHEN and CDR2 is SYDVKM in the germline V gene. This CDR3 has 14 residues. Trimming at V came to 6 bases and at J to 4 bases, leaving 9 bases not matched to a gene. DNA for the CDR3: TGTGCCAGCAGCCCCGGGGGGAGCTTTTACGAGCAGTACTTC. Its translation: CASSPGGSFYEQYF.

Only a few counts were recorded for this clonotype. The rearrangement uses TRBV7-2 and TRBJ1-2; D perhaps matches TRBD1 (5 bases). This CDR3 spans 13 amino acids. V was trimmed by 5 bases and J by 4 bases, leaving 11 bases between them. CDR1 and CDR2 from the germline V gene are SGHTA and FQGNSA. The CDR3 loop is CASSTGGGYGYTF. The CDR3 DNA reads TGTGCCAGCAGCACGGGGGGAGGCTATGGCTACACCTTC.

This chain links TRBV5-4 with TRBJ2-3, with D perhaps TRBD1 (6 bases). Trimming took 0 bases from V and 3 from J, leaving 14 bases between them. The germline gives CDR1 SGHNT, CDR2 YYREEE (reference sequence). This CDR3 is 16 amino acids long. The CDR3 loop is CASSLGPGDGTDTQYF. CDR3 coding DNA: TGTGCCAGCAGCTTGGGTCCAGGGGACGGAACAGATACGCAGTATTTT.

This clonotype was seen many times. The chain is built from TRBV10-3 and TRBJ1-5, with 8 bases fitting TRBD1. CDR1 is ENHRY and CDR2 is SYGVKD in the germline V gene. The V gene end was trimmed by 10 bases and the J gene end by 1 base; junction bases not matched to a gene: 3. The CDR3 has 13 amino acids. DNA of the CDR3: TGTGCCACGGGGACAGGCAGCAATCAGCCCCAGCATTTT. The encoded protein is CATGTGSNQPQHF.